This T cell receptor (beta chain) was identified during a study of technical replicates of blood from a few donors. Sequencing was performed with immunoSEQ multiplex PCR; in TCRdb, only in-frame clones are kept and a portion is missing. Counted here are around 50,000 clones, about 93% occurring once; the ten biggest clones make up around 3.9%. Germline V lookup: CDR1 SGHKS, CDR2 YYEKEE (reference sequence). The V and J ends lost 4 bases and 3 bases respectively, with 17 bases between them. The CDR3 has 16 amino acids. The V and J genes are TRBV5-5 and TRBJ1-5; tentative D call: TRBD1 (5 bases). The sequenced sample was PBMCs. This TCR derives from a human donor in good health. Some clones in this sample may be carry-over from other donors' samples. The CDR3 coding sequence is TGTGCCAGCAGCGCCTCATCAACAGGTAACAATCAGCCCCAGCATTTT. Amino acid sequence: CASSASSTGNNQPQHF.